The table lists the clone carrying this T cell receptor beta chain with a few counts. Its specificity is not known. Trimming shortened V by 4 bases and J by 2 bases, and 12 bases separated the two germline ends. The CDR3 has 14 amino acids. In germline, CDR1 is SGHRS, CDR2 YFSETQ. Healthy Caucasians, and only they, were the donors. The source of the sample is a study of identical twins. Study-wide findings and caveats: Memory repertoires showed no such pattern, whereas abundant cord blood beta clonotypes carried fewer insertions. Zero-insertion analyses could be partly confounded by invariant MAIT and iNKT cells.

TCRdb reanalysed the 5' RACE reads using MiXCR and keeps one entry per CDR3 protein. The sample has under 900,000 distinct CDR3 sequences, roughly 20% seen once. A further study also used this sample, focusing on T cells expressing NK-cell markers. From that report: CD3+CD56+NKG2C+, CD3+CD56+NKG2C- and CD3+CD56-NKG2C+ T cells, once sorted, supplied the TCR beta repertoires.

Sequencing used PBMCs. The rearrangement joins TRBV5-1 to TRBJ2-5; D may correspond to TRBD1 or TRBD2 (5 bases each). The receptor comes from a woman between 18 and 29 years old in good health. The CDR3 DNA reads TGCGCCAGCAGCGCCGGGGCCTTACAAGAGACCCAGTACTTC. It specifies CASSAGALQETQYF.